This T cell receptor (beta chain) was retrieved from a study of human T cells and chemical hapten exposure. Overall study results and limits: With regard to DPC sensitization, TCRs above 1 in 1000 frequency did not change.

About this clonotype itself: Antigen unknown.

The time point was: pre-sensitization, week 0. The treatment denotes: therapeutic diphenylcyclopropenone sensitization with weekly scalp DPC. People who gave samples had alopecia, were 18 to 70 years old, and were suitable for DPC. The CDR3 runs to 15 residues. The V end lost 3 bases, the J end lost 4 bases, and 15 bases lay between the germline ends. The germline V gene encodes CDR1 MDHEN and CDR2 SYDVKM. Individual cDNA molecules each carried unique molecular identifiers attached by the library. In the original workflow: The number of TCRs in each sample had a median of roughly 100,000 and spanned about 20,000 to 690,600. A single record per CDR3 protein comes from TCRdb applying MiXCR to the RACE reads. The V and J calls come from TCRdb's annotation, not from the publication. This table holds 200,000 to 300,000 distinct CDR3 sequences, about 8.1% found once.

The sample in question was whole blood, obtained in connection with sensitization to the hapten diphenylcyclopropenone (DPC). This chain links TRBV28 with TRBJ1-2; D might be TRBD1 (6 bases). This TCR was recovered from a woman aged 40 to 50 with alopecia areata. Some clones in this sample may be carry-over from other donors' samples. The CDR3 spells CASSLRGHWAYGYTF. CDR3 coding DNA: TGTGCCAGCAGTTTGAGGGGACACTGGGCCTATGGCTACACCTTC.